Each of the 19 T cell receptor beta chains below was sequenced from the same sample in a study of blood T cell repertoires in COVID-19. Clones were read by immunoSEQ multiplex PCR, and TCRdb kept only the in-frame ones, dropping some. The sample has over 95,000 clones; roughly 84% are singletons. The specimen sequenced was peripheral blood. All receptors come from a middle-aged man with acute or convalescent COVID-19.

The chain couples TRBV4-3 to TRBJ2-5; possible D gene TRBD2, 5 bases. Trimming took off 0 bases at V and 5 bases at J, with 7 bases between the two ends. The CDR3 totals 13 residues. Germline V gene sequence: CDR1 LGHNA, CDR2 YSLEER. CDR3 DNA: TGCGCCAGCAGCCAAGAAGCGGACGAGACCCAGTACTTC. It codes for CASSQEADETQYF.

The chain recombines TRBV9 with TRBJ1-1; D remains ambiguous. The CDR3 has 14 amino acids. The germline gives CDR1 SGDLS, CDR2 YYNGEE. Between the trimmed V and J ends, which lost 4 bases and 0 bases, there was a span of 10 bases. CDR3 amino acids: CASSPGRLNTEAFF. The CDR3 coding sequence is TGTGCCAGCAGCCCTGGGAGGTTGAACACTGAAGCTTTCTTT.

This clone was seen just once. This rearrangement joins TRBV9 to TRBJ2-7, with 9 nucleotides matching TRBD1. The CDR3 totals 16 residues. Germline CDR1 reads SGDLS; CDR2 reads YYNGEE. V lost 2 bases and J lost 4; bases outside the gene matches: 10. The CDR3 reads CASSVTPDRGLYEQYF. The CDR3 nucleotides are TGTGCCAGCAGCGTTACCCCGGACAGGGGACTGTACGAGCAGTACTTC.

This clone showed up just a few times. J is TRBJ2-7 and V is TRBV7-8; D is perhaps TRBD2 (6 bases). This CDR3 region has 16 residues. CDR1 SGHVS and CDR2 FQNEAQ come from the germline V gene. V was cut by 3 bases and J by 0 bases, with 15 bases left in between. The CDR3 loop is CASSLSEVAVSYEQYF. The CDR3 region has the DNA TGTGCCAGCAGCTTGTCCGAGGTAGCGGTCTCCTACGAGCAGTACTTC.

The chain recombines TRBV9 with TRBJ2-7, with D possibly being TRBD1 (6 bases). Per the germline V gene, CDR1 is SGDLS and CDR2 is YYNGEE. The CDR3 is 14 amino acids. Trimming left V 3 bases short and J 0 bases short, with 10 bases between. CDR3 DNA: TGTGCCAGCAGCGGGGGGCCCCCCTCCTACGAGCAGTACTTC. Its translation: CASSGGPPSYEQYF.

V usage is TRBV30 and J usage is TRBJ2-4; tentatively, D is TRBD1 (6 bases). The germline V gene encodes CDR1 GTSNPN and CDR2 SVGIG (reference sequence). Trimming cost V 2 bases and J 0 bases, with 11 bases left between them. The CDR3 is made up of 15 amino acids. The CDR3 loop is CAWSLTGIAKNIQYF. The CDR3 region has the DNA TGTGCCTGGAGTCTGACAGGTATAGCCAAAAACATTCAGTACTTC.

J is TRBJ2-3 and V is TRBV11-2, with TRBD2 as a possible D gene (6 bases). Per the germline V gene, CDR1 is SGHAT and CDR2 is FQNNGV. V was pared by 4 bases and J by 0 bases, with 14 bases between. This CDR3 region has 16 residues. The CDR3 region is CASSSLPLASTDTQYF. The CDR3 DNA follows: TGTGCCAGCAGCTCCCTCCCCCTAGCGAGCACAGATACGCAGTATTTT.

The chain uses TRBV10-2 and TRBJ2-7, with a weak D call TRBD2 (6 bases). With 9 bases removed from V and 0 bases from J, the gap between germline ends came to 15 bases. Per germline, CDR1 WSHSY and CDR2 SAAADI. The CDR3 spans 14 residues. For the CDR3, the DNA is TGCGCCAGTTCTCCTAGCGCGAGCTCCTACGAGCAGTACTTC. Protein: CASSPSASSYEQYF.

The V call is TRBV7-9, the J call TRBJ2-1; the D is unclear. Per germline, CDR1 SEHNR and CDR2 FQNEAQ (reference sequence). The CDR3 loop spans 16 amino acids. V dropped 5 bases and J dropped 1 base, with 15 bases sitting between them. CDR3 protein: CASSHPDAASYNEQFF. CDR3 sequence (DNA): TGTGCCAGCAGCCACCCCGACGCGGCTTCCTACAATGAGCAGTTCTTC.

The rearrangement links TRBV4-3 to TRBJ2-6; TRBD2 matches at 8 bases. V lost 0 bases and J lost 4; bases outside the gene matches: 2. Germline values: CDR1 LGHNA, CDR2 YSLEER. There are 16 residues in the CDR3. The chain's CDR3 is CASSQEAGAGANVLTF. Here the CDR3 DNA reads TGCGCCAGCAGCCAAGAAGCGGGGGCGGGGGCCAACGTCCTGACTTTC.

CDR3 sequence: CASSPYLAGTANEKLFF. In DNA form, the CDR3 reads TGTGCCAGCAGCCCCTATCTCGCCGGGACAGCGAATGAAAAACTGTTTTTT. J is TRBJ1-4 and V is TRBV11-2, with TRBD1 matching 7 bases. In germline, CDR1 is SGHAT, CDR2 FQNNGV. V dropped 5 bases and J dropped 5; count of bases not matched to a gene: 14. This CDR3 is 17 amino acids long.

This chain links TRBV5-8 with TRBJ1-6; TRBD1 matches at 10 bases. The CDR3 is 18 residues long. V dropped 4 bases and J dropped 11; count of bases not matched to a gene: 18. Germline CDR1 SGHTS, CDR2 YDEGEE. The CDR3 region is CASSPFWGTGAPMAPLHF. CDR3 nucleotides: TGTGCCAGCAGCCCTTTTTGGGGGACAGGGGCCCCCATGGCACCCCTCCACTTT.

This clone has a single count. The J gene is TRBJ2-3, the V gene TRBV7-6; maybe TRBD2 (6 bases). Germline V gene data show CDR1 as SGHVS and CDR2 as FNYEAQ. V was cut by 5 bases and J by 3 bases, with 18 bases left in between. The CDR3 has 16 residues. This chain's CDR3 is CASSRGSGIMTDTQYF. CDR3 coding DNA: TGTGCCAGCAGCCGGGGGTCCGGAATCATGACAGATACGCAGTATTTT.

The chain carries TRBV7-3 and TRBJ2-3; 8 bases match TRBD2. The V gene end was trimmed by 5 bases and the J gene end by 2 bases; junction bases not matched to a gene: 15. Per the germline V gene, CDR1 is SGHTA and CDR2 is FQGTGA. The CDR3 is 18 amino acids. This CDR3 is CASSPQGRGADYTDTQYF. The CDR3 DNA sequence: TGTGCCAGCAGCCCACAAGGGCGGGGGGCGGACTACACAGATACGCAGTATTTT.

The gene calls are TRBV20-1 and TRBJ2-4; 7 positions agree with TRBD2. The CDR3 is made up of 11 amino acids. Trimming took 8 bases from V and 8 from J; bases not matched to a gene: 6. CDR1 and CDR2 from the germline V gene are DFQATT and SNEGSKA (reference sequence). As DNA, the CDR3 is TGCAGTTCCCGGGCGGGGGACATTCAGTACTTC. Protein product: CSSRAGDIQYF.

This chain joins TRBV18 and TRBJ1-4, with a possible D match to TRBD1 (6 bases). V was cut by 2 bases and J by 0 bases, with 10 bases left in between. This CDR3 is built from 16 residues. The V gene's germline CDR1 is KGHSH and CDR2 LQKENI. CDR3 amino acids: CASSPETGSTNEKLFF. The DNA for the CDR3 is TGTGCCAGCTCACCAGAAACAGGGTCAACTAATGAAAAACTGTTTTTT. Full variable domain (rest looked up from reference TRBV18 and TRBJ1-4): NAGVMQNPRHLVRRRGQEARLRCSPMKGHSHVYWYRQLPEEGLKFMVYLQKENIIDESGMPKERFSAEFPKEGPSILRIQQVVRGDSAAYFCASSPETGSTNEKLFFGSGTQLSVL.

The rearrangement uses TRBV4-2 and TRBJ1-3; the D gene is possibly TRBD1 (6 bases). The CDR3 length is 17 residues. Per germline, CDR1 LGHNA and CDR2 YNFKEQ. The ends were cut back, 4 bases at V and 4 bases at J, with 20 bases in the middle. The CDR3 sequence is CASSREYTGYRGNTIYF. The CDR3 nucleotides are TGTGCCAGCAGCCGAGAATACACAGGGTACCGGGGAAACACCATATATTTT.

This sequence joins TRBV15 and TRBJ2-5; D might be TRBD2 (6 bases). CDR3 length: 18 amino acids. Germline V gene data show CDR1 as LNHNV and CDR2 as YYDKDF (reference sequence). Trimming took 5 bases from V and 1 from J, leaving 23 bases between them. CDR3 nucleotide sequence: TGTGCCACCAGCGGAATCTGGACTACCTCTATGGTCCAAGAGACCCAGTACTTC. Its protein is CATSGIWTTSMVQETQYF.

The chain carries TRBV7-2 and TRBJ2-4; possible D gene TRBD2, 6 bases. V gave up 3 bases and J gave up 1 base, with 13 bases separating them. CDR3 length: 16 amino acids. Germline V gene lookup returns CDR1 SGHTA and CDR2 FQGNSA. CDR3 nucleotides: TGTGCCAGCAGCTTGATGTGGGGGGTCGCCAAAAACATTCAGTACTTC. Translated, it gives CASSLMWGVAKNIQYF.